These 23 T cell receptor beta chains originate from one sample sequenced in a study of blood T cell repertoires in COVID-19. This table comes from immunoSEQ multiplex PCR, and its TCRdb copy is limited to in-frame clones, with some not included. The sample lists 250,000 to 300,000 clones, 75% to 90% occurring once. The sequencing sample was made of peripheral blood. These receptors were collected from a man aged 50-60 years with acute or convalescent COVID-19.

The gene calls are TRBV10-3 and TRBJ2-1, with TRBD1 matching 7 bases. With 2 bases clipped from V and 5 bases from J, the junction kept 6 bases outside the gene matches. The CDR3 runs 15 residues. Germline CDR1 is ENHRY and CDR2 is SYGVKD. The CDR3 bases are TGTGCCATCAGTGAGCCTACAGGGGCTCACAATGAGCAGTTCTTC. Amino acid sequence: CAISEPTGAHNEQFF.

The gene calls are TRBV18 and TRBJ2-5, with D uncertain. The V end lost 3 bases, the J end lost 5 bases, and 16 bases lay between the germline ends. The CDR3 contains 15 residues. CDR1 and CDR2 from the germline V gene are KGHSH and LQKENI. DNA for the CDR3: TGTGCCAGCTCACCGCCCTTTCGGGTCCCTGAGACCCAGTACTTC. Translation: CASSPPFRVPETQYF.

The chain employs TRBV9 and TRBJ2-7; D might be TRBD1 (6 bases). Germline V CDR1 and CDR2: SGDLS, YYNGEE. Trimming removed 0 bases at V and 2 bases at J, with 12 bases between. This CDR3 spans 15 amino acids. The CDR3 DNA follows: TGTGCCAGCAGCGTAGCTATGGGGGCCCCCTACGAGCAGTACTTC. Translating it yields CASSVAMGAPYEQYF.

The rearrangement links TRBV6-5 to TRBJ1-5; TRBD1 matches at 7 bases. The length of the CDR3 is 15 residues. Per the germline V gene, CDR1 is MNHEY and CDR2 is SVGAGI. V shed 0 bases, J shed 1 base, and the junction held 0 bases outside the gene matches. The CDR3 protein is CASSYSTGSNQPQHF. For the CDR3, the DNA is TGTGCCAGCAGTTACTCGACAGGGAGCAATCAGCCCCAGCATTTT.

The chain combines TRBV19 with TRBJ2-1; D is unclear. The CDR3 is 15 residues long. Germline V gene sequence: CDR1 LNHDA, CDR2 SQIVND (reference sequence). V gave up 5 bases and J gave up 0 bases, with 11 bases separating them. The CDR3 reads CASSPQADSYNEQFF. CDR3 bases: TGTGCCAGTAGTCCTCAGGCAGACTCCTACAATGAGCAGTTCTTC.

The chain combines TRBV5-1 with TRBJ2-3, with 9 bases identical to TRBD2. Trimming cost V 0 bases and J 2 bases; bases outside gene matches: 4. Germline V lookup: CDR1 SGHRS, CDR2 YFSETQ. The CDR3 runs to 16 residues. The CDR3 coding sequence is TGCGCCAGCAGCTTGGGAGCGGGGGGACTCACAGATACGCAGTATTTT. Encoded protein: CASSLGAGGLTDTQYF.

The chain joins TRBV5-1 to TRBJ1-2; TRBD1 agrees at 8 bases. Per the germline V gene, CDR1 is SGHRS and CDR2 is YFSETQ. V lost 0 bases to trimming and J lost 6 bases; unmatched junction nucleotides: 1. The CDR3 loop spans 13 amino acids. The CDR3 reads CASSLGQGHGYTF. Here the CDR3 DNA reads TGCGCCAGCAGCTTGGGACAGGGGCATGGCTACACCTTC.

In its sample, this clone was seen once. Different DNA sequences within this sample yield the same CDR3. This chain connects TRBV19 to TRBJ1-6, with D possibly TRBD1 on 5 matching bases. Trimming removed 7 bases from V and 4 bases from J, with 8 bases in between. The CDR3 sequence is 13 residues long. Germline V gives CDR1 LNHDA, CDR2 SQIVND (reference sequence). CDR3 coding DNA: TGTGCCAGTATGGGGACTTATAATTCACCCCTCCACTTT. The encoded protein is CASMGTYNSPLHF.

V is TRBV9 and J is TRBJ1-6, with D possibly TRBD1 on 6 matching bases. V shed 3 bases and J shed 10 bases, with 17 bases lying between them. Germline loops: CDR1 SGDLS, CDR2 YYNGEE. This CDR3 region has 15 residues. The CDR3 DNA reads as TGTGCCAGCAGCGCATTTCAGGGGACGCGGTCACCCCTCCACTTT. The encoded protein is CASSAFQGTRSPLHF.

The chain carries TRBV5-1 and TRBJ2-5, with a tentative D call TRBD1 (6 bases). CDR3 length: 16 amino acids. CDR1 and CDR2 (germline): SGHRS, YFSETQ. Trimming pared 0 bases from V and 1 base from J, leaving 13 bases between. The CDR3 DNA sequence: TGCGCCAGCAGCTTGGCAGGGGCCCCCCTCCAAGAGACCCAGTACTTC. Translating gives CASSLAGAPLQETQYF.

V is TRBV4-1 and J is TRBJ1-2; D perhaps matches TRBD1 (6 bases). This CDR3 has 13 residues. Germline values: CDR1 MGHRA, CDR2 YSYEKL. Trimming cost V 4 bases and J 8 bases, with 14 bases left between them. CDR3 residues: CASSPRGSWGYTF. DNA of the CDR3: TGCGCCAGCAGCCCTAGGGGGTCTTGGGGCTACACCTTC.

The chain recombines TRBV18 with TRBJ1-5, with D possibly matching TRBD1 (6 bases). Trimming removed 2 bases at V and 11 bases at J, with 19 bases between. Germline values: CDR1 KGHSH, CDR2 LQKENI. The CDR3 is 15 residues long. CDR3 in amino acids: CASSPTNGQPGSQHF. The CDR3 region has the DNA TGTGCCAGCTCACCAACGAATGGACAGCCCGGGTCCCAGCATTTT.

The genes are TRBV5-4 and TRBJ2-1; TRBD2 matches at 8 bases. Losses at the gene ends were 2 bases for V and 7 bases for J; bases not matched to a gene: 5. Germline CDR1 SGHNT, CDR2 YYREEE (reference sequence). This CDR3 region has 14 residues. CDR3 protein: CASSFWTSSNEQFF. CDR3 nucleotide sequence: TGTGCCAGCAGCTTTTGGACTAGCAGTAATGAGCAGTTCTTC.

The rearrangement joins TRBV4-2 to TRBJ1-1; 9 bases fit TRBD1. Germline CDR1 reads LGHNA; CDR2 reads YNFKEQ. V was pared by 2 bases and J by 2 bases, with 3 bases of the junction left unmatched. The CDR3 length is 15 residues. CDR3 region: CASSQPGQGNTEAFF. CDR3 bases: TGTGCCAGCAGCCAACCGGGACAGGGTAACACTGAAGCTTTCTTT.

This clone was seen just once. The chain employs TRBV6-5 and TRBJ2-1, with TRBD2 matching over 13 bases. From germline, CDR1 is MNHEY and CDR2 SVGAGI. The CDR3 runs 15 residues. J was trimmed by 9 bases and V by 7 bases; bases with no gene match: 9. CDR3 bases: TGTGCCAGCACCTTACTAGCGGGGGGGTTACGTGAGCAGTTCTTC. This encodes CASTLLAGGLREQFF.

V is TRBV18 and J is TRBJ2-5, with 9 nucleotides matching TRBD1. The germline CDR1 and CDR2 sequences are KGHSH and LQKENI. The CDR3 is made up of 16 amino acids. The trim removed 6 bases at V and 2 bases at J, leaving 10 bases unmatched. The CDR3 is CASSPLGGQGQETQYF. In nucleotides, the CDR3 is TGTGCCAGCTCGCCCCTGGGGGGACAGGGACAAGAGACCCAGTACTTC.

This clone was counted a few times. This sequence joins TRBV5-1 and TRBJ1-2; D perhaps matches TRBD1 (5 bases). This CDR3 spans 13 amino acids. With 1 base removed from V and 8 bases from J, the gap between germline ends came to 12 bases. CDR1 is SGHRS and CDR2 is YFSETQ in the germline V gene. The CDR3: CASSLSGEIGYTF. The CDR3 DNA follows: TGCGCCAGCAGCTTGTCGGGGGAGATAGGCTACACCTTC.

This rearrangement joins TRBV2 to TRBJ1-1; 7 positions agree with TRBD1. V lost 5 bases to trimming and J lost 8 bases; unmatched junction nucleotides: 8. The CDR3 runs to 13 residues. The germline gives CDR1 SNHLY, CDR2 FYNNEI. As DNA, the CDR3 is TGTGCCAGCAGTAACGACAGGGCCCGCGAAGCTTTCTTT. It yields the protein CASSNDRAREAFF. Full variable domain (rest looked up from reference TRBV2 and TRBJ1-1): EPEVTQTPSHQVTQMGQEVILRCVPISNHLYFYWYRQILGQKVEFLVSFYNNEISEKSEIFDDQFSVERPDGSNFTLKIRSTKLEDSAMYFCASSNDRAREAFFGQGTRLTVV.

This clone was recorded once. This rearrangement joins TRBV4-1 to TRBJ1-1; D call uncertain. The CDR3 has 14 residues. Trimming removed 0 bases from V and 1 base from J, with 6 bases in between. CDR1 is MGHRA and CDR2 is YSYEKL in the germline V gene. This chain's CDR3 is CASSQDTGNTEAFF. The CDR3 coding sequence is TGCGCCAGCAGCCAAGATACGGGGAACACTGAAGCTTTCTTT.

V usage is TRBV5-1 and J usage is TRBJ2-5; 8 nucleotides agree with TRBD2. The germline CDR1 and CDR2 sequences are SGHRS and YFSETQ. The CDR3 extends over 14 amino acids. Trimming took 6 bases from V and 5 from J; bases not matched to a gene: 9. In DNA form, the CDR3 reads TGCGCCAGCATCCAGACAGGCGGGGGGGAGACCCAGTACTTC. Its translation: CASIQTGGGETQYF.

This chain connects TRBV10-1 to TRBJ2-3; 8 nucleotides line up with TRBD2. J lost 2 bases, V lost 3 bases, and 1 base had no gene match. The CDR3 is 14 residues long. Germline assignment: CDR1 WNHNN and CDR2 SYGVQD (reference sequence). The CDR3 spells CASSDSGATDTQYF. DNA for the CDR3: TGCGCCAGCAGTGATAGCGGGGCCACAGATACGCAGTATTTT.

The V and J genes are TRBV7-8 and TRBJ1-2; 7 bases fit TRBD1. CDR3 length: 16 residues. J gave up 5 bases and V 3 bases, and 12 bases lay outside the gene matches. Germline CDR1 is SGHVS and CDR2 is FQNEAQ. CDR3 amino acids: CASSFDIRGTEYGYTF. The CDR3 DNA sequence: TGTGCCAGCAGCTTCGATATCAGGGGGACTGAATATGGCTACACCTTC.

The chain is built from TRBV19 and TRBJ2-1; 9 bases map to TRBD2. Germline-derived CDR1 and CDR2 are LNHDA and SQIVND (reference sequence). V dropped 0 bases and J dropped 5; count of bases not matched to a gene: 2. The CDR3 has 15 residues. The CDR3 region has the DNA TGTGCCAGTAGTATAGAAGGACTAGCGCACAATGAGCAGTTCTTC. Residues: CASSIEGLAHNEQFF.